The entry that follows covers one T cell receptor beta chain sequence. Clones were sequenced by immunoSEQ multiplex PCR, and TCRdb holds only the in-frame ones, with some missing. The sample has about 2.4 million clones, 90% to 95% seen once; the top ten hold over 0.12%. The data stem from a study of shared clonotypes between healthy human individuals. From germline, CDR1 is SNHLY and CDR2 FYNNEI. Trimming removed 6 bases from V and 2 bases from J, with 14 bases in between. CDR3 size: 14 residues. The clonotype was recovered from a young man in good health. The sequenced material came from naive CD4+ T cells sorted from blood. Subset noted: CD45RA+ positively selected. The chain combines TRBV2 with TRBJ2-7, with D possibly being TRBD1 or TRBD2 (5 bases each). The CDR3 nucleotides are TGTGCCAGCAGCTCCGGGACGGTCACCTACGAGCAGTACTTC. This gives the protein CASSSGTVTYEQYF. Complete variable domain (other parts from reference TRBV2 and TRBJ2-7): EPEVTQTPSHQVTQMGQEVILRCVPISNHLYFYWYRQILGQKVEFLVSFYNNEISEKSEIFDDQFSVERPDGSNFTLKIRSTKLEDSAMYFCASSSGTVTYEQYFGPGTRLTVT.